A single T cell receptor beta chain is shown here with its context. The sample originates from a study of blood T cell repertoires in COVID-19. Study details: Sites across the United States, Italy and Spain contributed samples from acute and convalescent COVID-19. The analysed material was cDNA or gDNA that came from T cells, B-cell-depleted T cells, or PBMCs.

Original processing notes: Reference gene primer amplification yielded estimated nucleated cell counts. This table comes from immunoSEQ multiplex PCR, and its TCRdb copy is limited to in-frame clones, with some not included. That table furnishes V, J and clone size, whereas the DNA furnished D and trimming. Here the sample spans around 190,000 clones, about 84% being singletons. The CDR3 extends over 14 amino acids. Trimming removed 0 bases from V and 8 bases from J, with 11 bases in between. CDR1 WNHNN and CDR2 SYGVQD come from the germline V gene (reference sequence). The V and J genes are TRBV10-1 and TRBJ2-1; D possibly corresponds to TRBD1 (6 bases). This TCR was sampled from a human donor in a cohort sampled during active COVID-19. The sequencing input was peripheral blood. CDR3 protein: CASSESYGGDEQFF. CDR3 in DNA: TGCGCCAGCAGTGAGTCTTATGGGGGCGATGAGCAGTTCTTC.